The rows below give T cell receptor beta chains drawn from one sample of a study of T cells in Graves' hyperthyroidism and ophthalmopathy. TCRdb reprocessed the multiplex PCR reads via MiXCR and lists one record per CDR3 protein. The sample shows about 250,000 distinct CDR3 sequences, around 24% of them seen only once. The material sequenced was blood. The origin of the receptors is a woman in her thirties or forties with Graves' ophthalmopathy. The CDR3 runs from the conserved cysteine through the conserved F or W.

cdr3_length,v_call,j_call,cdr3_aa
15,TRBV5-1,TRBJ1-1,CASSSGTSGNTEAFF
18,TRBV7-2,TRBJ2-1,CASSLATGKRGTYNEQFF
16,TRBV28,TRBJ2-6,CASSGATASGANVLTF
16,TRBV12-3/TRBV12-4,TRBJ2-7,CASSLGTSGSSYEQYF
16,TRBV28,TRBJ1-2,CASYPTTGQGAYGYTF
15,TRBV6-5,TRBJ1-1,CASNLRSGAYTEAFF
12,TRBV6-5,TRBJ1-5,CASSSGNQPQHF
17,TRBV6-2/TRBV6-3,TRBJ2-4,CASSYSFREGSKNIQYF
16,TRBV6-5,TRBJ1-2,CASVKTELGQGQGYTF
15,TRBV6-5,TRBJ2-7,CASSSSSGNSYEQYF
14,TRBV29-1,TRBJ1-2,CSVEDQGSVYGYTF
13,TRBV20-1,TRBJ1-1,CSAAQGARTEAFF
15,TRBV5-1,TRBJ1-1,CASSLDRVGNTEAFF
12,TRBV29-1,TRBJ2-2,CSVEVQTGELFF
16,TRBV7-2,TRBJ2-7,CASSLVLGLNSYEQYF
14,TRBV29-1,TRBJ2-7,CSAGQGILPYEQYF
14,TRBV4-1,TRBJ2-7,CASSQRDSSYEQYF
14,TRBV25-1,TRBJ2-7,CASSAYRVSGEQYF
13,TRBV6-1,TRBJ1-3,CASSANPGNTIYF
13,TRBV7-6,TRBJ2-5,CASSSAGWETQYF
13,TRBV7-2,TRBJ1-2,CASSLYQAYGYTF
15,TRBV18,TRBJ2-2,CASSPPMRGTGELFF
13,TRBV20-1,TRBJ2-7,CSAMLDSSYEQYF
12,TRBV20-1,TRBJ1-2,CSARGTALGYTF
15,TRBV12-3/TRBV12-4,TRBJ1-5,CASSSGHPSNQPQHF
14,TRBV30,TRBJ2-7,CAWSVGQGRYEQYF
16,TRBV28,TRBJ2-7,CASSFPLGAPSYEQYF
15,TRBV6-2/TRBV6-3,TRBJ2-7,CASSYLSSGSYEQYF
15,TRBV4-1,TRBJ1-5,CASSQEVYSNQPQHF
15,TRBV20-1,TRBJ2-5,CSAQRGGSGVETQYF
16,TRBV7-2,TRBJ2-7,CASSLAAFTISYEQYF
14,TRBV19,TRBJ1-2,CASGRRDSVYGYTF
15,TRBV19,TRBJ2-7,CASTTKAGKLYEQYF